Each of the 28 T cell receptor beta chains below was sequenced from the same sample in a study of Ad26.COV2.S vaccination and SARS-CoV-2 variants. This sample's treatment: 19 received Ad26.COV2.S at low or high dose, single or two shots; several received placebo; per-sample allocation not given. The study sampled participants on day 63 after the first vaccine or placebo injection. Sequencing used immunoSEQ multiplex PCR; TCRdb keeps in-frame clones, though not all of them. This sample has under 550,000 clones, with 80% to 95% found just once. Material: peripheral blood, obtained in a trial of Ad26.COV2.S vaccine versus placebo. Receptors were obtained from a person between 18 and 65 years old who received the Ad26.COV2.S COVID-19 vaccine or a placebo.

This chain connects TRBV6-5 to TRBJ2-2; tentative D call: TRBD1 (5 bases). V lost 0 bases to trimming and J lost 2 bases, with 7 bases between them. CDR3 length: 15 amino acids. The V gene's germline CDR1 is MNHEY and CDR2 SVGAGI. CDR3 DNA sequence: TGTGCCAGCAGTTACTCACAGGAAAACACCGGGGAGCTGTTTTTT. It is translated as CASSYSQENTGELFF.

The chain carries TRBV7-2 and TRBJ2-4; TRBD2 matches 7 bases. This CDR3 is built from 14 residues. Germline CDR1 and CDR2: SGHTA and FQGNSA. V gave up 7 bases and J gave up 6 bases; unmatched junction bases: 9. The CDR3 loop is CASNFGASGNIQYF. CDR3 DNA: TGTGCCAGCAACTTTGGGGCTAGCGGAAACATTCAGTACTTC.

A note on this clone: The sample has other DNA sequences that encode this CDR3 too. This sequence joins TRBV28 and TRBJ1-4; D is undetermined. Germline V gives CDR1 MDHEN, CDR2 SYDVKM. This CDR3 region has 11 residues. V was pared by 3 bases and J by 8 bases, with 4 bases between. Written as DNA, the CDR3 is TGTGCCAGCAGTTTGGGCGAAAAACTGTTTTTT. Translation: CASSLGEKLFF.

This clone is a singleton in its sample. The chain combines TRBV27 with TRBJ2-5; TRBD1 agrees at 7 bases. The CDR3 loop spans 14 amino acids. In germline, CDR1 is MNHEY, CDR2 SMNVEV (reference sequence). J was trimmed by 5 bases and V by 1 base; bases with no gene match: 4. CDR3 sequence (DNA): TGTGCCAGCAGTTTATTAGGGGGCGGCGAGACCCAGTACTTC. Protein: CASSLLGGGETQYF.

This chain links TRBV27 with TRBJ2-7; a weak D match, TRBD2 (5 bases). The V gene lost 0 bases and the J gene lost 4 bases, with 13 bases spanning the gap. This CDR3 has 15 residues. Germline V CDR1 and CDR2: MNHEY, SMNVEV (reference sequence). The CDR3 loop reads CASSLSVDSRYEQYF. In DNA, the CDR3 is TGTGCCAGCAGTTTATCGGTGGACTCCAGATACGAGCAGTACTTC.

The chain employs TRBV4-2 and TRBJ2-3, with no clear D. CDR1 is LGHNA, CDR2 YNFKEQ, per germline. V lost 0 bases and J 4 bases, leaving 11 bases between the germline ends. There are 15 residues in the CDR3. The CDR3 here is CASSQDRWLADTQYF. The DNA of the CDR3 is TGTGCCAGCAGCCAAGATAGATGGTTAGCAGATACGCAGTATTTT.

This chain connects TRBV4-3 to TRBJ2-7; D may match TRBD1 or TRBD2 (5 bases each). The CDR3 consists of 16 residues. Germline assignment: CDR1 LGHNA and CDR2 YSLEER. The V end was cut by 0 bases, the J end by 6 bases, with 18 bases between. CDR3 coding DNA: TGCGCCAGCAGCCAAGATCGGGGCACGGGTGGGGGCGAGCAGTACTTC. The encoded protein is CASSQDRGTGGGEQYF.

This clone was picked up one time. The V gene is TRBV10-3, the J gene TRBJ1-1; no firm D call. Deletions cut 8 bases from V and 3 bases from J, with 10 bases between. The CDR3 has 12 residues. Germline loops: CDR1 ENHRY, CDR2 SYGVKD. DNA of the CDR3: TGTGCCATCGGCGATTTGTACACTGAAGCTTTCTTT. It yields the protein CAIGDLYTEAFF.

The chain couples TRBV4-1 to TRBJ1-6; D is undetermined. Per germline, CDR1 MGHRA and CDR2 YSYEKL. The V end was cut by 0 bases, the J end by 0 bases, with 15 bases between. The CDR3 is 19 residues long. The CDR3 region has the DNA TGCGCCAGCAGCCAAGATGTGAAGGTTCCAAGCTCCTATAATTCACCCCTCCACTTT. Protein product: CASSQDVKVPSSYNSPLHF.

V and J are TRBV5-8 and TRBJ2-6; D remains unclear. CDR1 is SGHTS, CDR2 YDEGEE, per germline. Trimming left V 0 bases short and J 0 bases short, with 4 bases between. The CDR3 consists of 15 residues. The CDR3 here is CASSLDISGANVLTF. The CDR3 DNA reads TGTGCCAGCAGCTTGGATATCTCTGGGGCCAACGTCCTGACTTTC.

This clone came up once. The chain employs TRBV28 and TRBJ1-1, with D perhaps matching TRBD1 (5 bases). Germline V gene sequence: CDR1 MDHEN, CDR2 SYDVKM. V gave up 3 bases and J gave up 1 base, with 6 bases separating them. This CDR3 has 13 amino acids. The CDR3 DNA reads as TGTGCCAGCAGTTTCAGGGCGAACACTGAAGCTTTCTTT. This translates into CASSFRANTEAFF.

The J gene is TRBJ2-5, the V gene TRBV6-2 or TRBV6-3; tentatively, D is TRBD2 (6 bases). V was pared by 2 bases and J by 2 bases, with 12 bases between. Germline assignment: CDR1 MNHEY and CDR2 SVGEGT. The CDR3 has 15 residues. CDR3 residues: CASSYKRVVQETQYF. The CDR3 coding sequence is TGTGCCAGCAGTTACAAGCGGGTCGTGCAAGAGACCCAGTACTTC.

V and J are TRBV10-3 and TRBJ1-1; 11 nucleotides agree with TRBD1. V dropped 4 bases and J dropped 2; count of bases not matched to a gene: 6. The CDR3 sequence is 16 residues long. Germline lookup yields CDR1 ENHRY and CDR2 SYGVKD. The CDR3, as DNA: TGTGCCATCAGTGGGTGGACAGGGGGCTTAAACACTGAAGCTTTCTTT. Amino acid sequence: CAISGWTGGLNTEAFF.

This chain's CDR3 is CAWSVRRAQPQHF. CDR3 nucleotide sequence: TGTGCCTGGAGTGTACGGAGAGCTCAGCCCCAGCATTTT. V is TRBV30 and J is TRBJ1-5; D is unresolved. Germline lookup yields CDR1 GTSNPN and CDR2 SVGIG (reference sequence). CDR3 length: 13 residues. V dropped 0 bases and J dropped 6 bases, with 9 bases sitting between them.

The V call is TRBV30, the J call TRBJ2-1, with 7 bases matching TRBD1. The CDR3 sequence is 13 residues long. The junction had 8 bases not matched to a gene; V was cut back by 2 bases and J by 10 bases. Germline V CDR1 and CDR2: GTSNPN, SVGIG (reference sequence). For the CDR3, the DNA is TGTGCCTGGAGTACCAGGGCCAGGGGGGAGCAGTTCTTC. It codes for CAWSTRARGEQFF.

The genes are TRBV25-1 and TRBJ2-2; D might be TRBD1 or TRBD2, each matching 6 bases. The CDR3 length is 13 residues. Germline CDR1 reads MGHDK; CDR2 reads SYGVNS. Trimming removed 6 bases from V and 6 bases from J, with 11 bases in between. The CDR3 is CASRWGAAGELFF. The CDR3 DNA is TGTGCCAGCAGATGGGGGGCGGCCGGGGAGCTGTTTTTT. The whole variable domain, filled in from reference TRBV25-1 and TRBJ2-2, reads EADIYQTPRYLVIGTGKKITLECSQTMGHDKMYWYQQDPGMELHLIHYSYGVNSTEKGDLSSESTVSRIRTEHFPLTLESARPSHTSQYLCASRWGAAGELFFGEGSRLTVL.

The chain recombines TRBV4-1 with TRBJ2-6; D not resolved. The ends were cut back, 5 bases at V and 2 bases at J, with 7 bases in the middle. The germline gives CDR1 MGHRA, CDR2 YSYEKL. The CDR3 totals 14 residues. This CDR3 reads CASSSVAGANVLTF. As DNA, the CDR3 is TGCGCCAGCAGCTCCGTGGCTGGGGCCAACGTCCTGACTTTC.

The rearrangement uses TRBV6-6 and TRBJ2-2; D unresolved. This CDR3 is 12 amino acids long. Germline-derived CDR1 and CDR2 are MNHNY and SVGAGI (reference sequence). V was pared by 6 bases and J by 1 base, with 3 bases between. CDR3 in amino acids: CASSENTGELFF. As DNA, the CDR3 is TGTGCCAGCAGCGAGAACACCGGGGAGCTGTTTTTT.

CDR3 DNA sequence: TGTGCCAGCACCGACGGCTCTCTGCCCCAGCATTTT. It yields the protein CASTDGSLPQHF. This chain connects TRBV6-5 to TRBJ1-5; D call uncertain. V dropped 7 bases and J dropped 9 bases, with 13 bases sitting between them. From germline, CDR1 is MNHEY and CDR2 SVGAGI. This CDR3 contains 12 residues.

The chain employs TRBV3-1 (or the pseudogene TRBV3-2) and TRBJ1-2, with D possibly TRBD1 on 6 matching bases. Germline loops: CDR1 LGHDT, CDR2 YNNKEL (reference sequence). There are 18 residues in the CDR3. With 0 bases removed from V and 3 bases from J, the gap between germline ends came to 20 bases. CDR3 DNA: TGTGCCAGCAGCCAAGAAGGGCAGGGGTTTTGGCTTGACTATGGCTACACCTTC. Residues: CASSQEGQGFWLDYGYTF.

The chain employs TRBV5-6 and TRBJ2-7; maybe TRBD2 (5 bases). The CDR3 spans 13 residues. Germline V gene data show CDR1 as SGHDT and CDR2 as YYEEEE. Trimming took off 4 bases at V and 4 bases at J, with 12 bases between the two ends. The CDR3 loop is CASSRVRGYEQYF. CDR3 in DNA: TGTGCCAGCAGCCGGGTTAGAGGGTACGAGCAGTACTTC.

The CDR3 protein is CASSARTSIGEQYF. The CDR3 region has the DNA TGTGCCAGCAGCGCCAGGACTAGCATAGGCGAGCAGTACTTC. The chain couples TRBV9 to TRBJ2-7; 8 bases fit TRBD2. CDR1 and CDR2 (germline): SGDLS, YYNGEE. The CDR3 sequence is 14 residues long. V was pared by 3 bases and J by 6 bases, with 8 bases of the junction left unmatched.

The chain recombines TRBV6-2 or TRBV6-3 with TRBJ2-2, with 11 bases aligning to TRBD2. V shed 2 bases, J shed 0 bases, and the junction held 5 bases outside the gene matches. The CDR3 length is 18 residues. Germline CDR1 and CDR2: MNHEY and SVGEGT. The CDR3 region is CASSYGLAGPPNTGELFF. CDR3 in DNA: TGTGCCAGCAGTTACGGACTAGCGGGCCCCCCGAACACCGGGGAGCTGTTTTTT.

The chain uses TRBV27 and TRBJ2-1; 8 nucleotides agree with TRBD2. V gave up 9 bases and J gave up 6 bases; unmatched junction bases: 4. Germline-derived CDR1 and CDR2 are MNHEY and SMNVEV (reference sequence). The CDR3 covers 12 residues. CDR3 in DNA: TGTGCCAGTCGAGGGACTAGCAATGAGCAGTTCTTC. This sequence encodes CASRGTSNEQFF.

The chain joins TRBV9 to TRBJ2-1, with TRBD2 matching over 7 bases. CDR1 is SGDLS and CDR2 is YYNGEE in the germline V gene. J was trimmed by 7 bases and V by 4 bases; bases with no gene match: 8. The CDR3 spans 14 residues. This chain's CDR3 is CASSPQASGNEQFF. In DNA, the CDR3 is TGTGCCAGCAGCCCCCAGGCTAGCGGTAATGAGCAGTTCTTC.

This clone was seen only a few times. The rearrangement joins TRBV27 to TRBJ1-5; 7 nucleotides match TRBD1. CDR3 size: 15 residues. Germline values: CDR1 MNHEY, CDR2 SMNVEV (reference sequence). The J segment lost 4 bases and the V segment lost 6 bases, leaving 9 bases of the junction unmatched. The CDR3 bases are TGTGCCAGCAGCCCTTCAGGGGGACAAAATCAGCCCCAGCATTTT. Protein product: CASSPSGGQNQPQHF.

The chain joins TRBV18 to TRBJ2-5; D gene ambiguous. The V end was cut by 1 base, the J end by 1 base, with 13 bases between. The length of the CDR3 is 16 residues. The germline gives CDR1 KGHSH, CDR2 LQKENI. CDR3: CASSPLGYGTQETQYF. As DNA, the CDR3 is TGTGCCAGCTCACCACTTGGCTACGGTACCCAAGAGACCCAGTACTTC.

The chain uses TRBV11-2 and TRBJ2-5; 11 bases align to TRBD2. Germline V CDR1 and CDR2: SGHAT, FQNNGV. This CDR3 region has 17 residues. V lost 1 base, J lost 4 bases, and 8 bases stayed unmatched. In DNA form, the CDR3 reads TGTGCCAGCAGCTTAGGGCTAGCGGGAGGTGGGGGAGAGACCCAGTACTTC. Translated, it gives CASSLGLAGGGGETQYF.